This T cell receptor (beta chain) was retrieved from a study of T-cell reconstitution after alpha-beta-depleted transplantation in children. Findings and caveats of the study: There were some patients whose high TCRbeta diversity at day 60 came from surviving recipient T cells and thymic progenitors. Reported findings indicate that, about two months after transplant, alpha-beta T cells came from several hundred expanded clones, which were derived from non-depleted graft cells.

Details on this clonotype: Antigen unknown.

This sample's TCRbeta library carried unique molecular identifier barcodes. MiXCR, run by TCRdb on the PCR reads, gives a single entry per CDR3 protein. This table holds fewer than 400,000 distinct CDR3 sequences, around 25% found once. The V gene's germline CDR1 is SGHAT and CDR2 FQNNGV. The CDR3 length is 15 residues. V shed 8 bases, J shed 2 bases, and the junction held 8 bases outside the gene matches. The sequencing used PBMCs, mostly from graft donor cells, collected 180 days after TCRalphabeta/CD19-depleted stem cell transplant. The genes are TRBV11-2 and TRBJ2-2; 7 bases are a match to TRBD2. This clonotype originated in a male patient aged 5 to 17 who had a stem cell transplant for acute lymphoblastic leukemia, so the T cells may come from the graft donor. The CDR3, as DNA: TGTGCCAGCCCTGAGCGCGGGAGTAACACCGGGGAGCTGTTTTTT. It translates to CASPERGSNTGELFF.